Listed below are T cell receptor beta chains from one sample, sequenced in a study of blood T cell repertoires in COVID-19. Assay: immunoSEQ multiplex PCR; the TCRdb copy retains only in-frame clones and omits some. The sample has about 200,000 clones, 65% to 90% seen once. The sample taken for sequencing was peripheral blood. The receptors were sampled from a human donor in a cohort sampled during active COVID-19. CDR3s include the opening cysteine and the closing phenylalanine or tryptophan. D genes are given only for firm matches. The size entry is marked missing in some rows and otherwise reads once, few, many or a size class.

NA	TRBV27	TRBD2	TRBJ2-3	CASSLYSSGRVDTQYF	TGTGCCAGCAGTCTCTACTCTAGCGGGAGGGTAGATACGCAGTATTTT
NA	TRBV28	TRBD2	TRBJ2-1	CASLKTSGTGEQFF	TGTGCCAGCCTTAAGACTAGCGGGACTGGTGAGCAGTTCTTC
NA	TRBV10-3	TRBD1	TRBJ2-7	CAIGVRDRGYEQYF	TGTGCCATCGGGGTCCGGGACAGGGGCTACGAGCAGTACTTC
NA	TRBV7-9	TRBD2	TRBJ2-5	CASSFKGTIRETQYF	TGTGCCAGCAGCTTTAAGGGGACTATACGAGAGACCCAGTACTTC
NA	TRBV18	TRBD1	TRBJ2-7	CASSPLGTDSYEQYF	TGTGCCAGCTCACCCCTCGGGACAGACTCCTACGAGCAGTACTTC
NA	TRBV19	NA	TRBJ1-5	CATRGRPYSNQPQHF	TGTGCCACCCGAGGGAGGCCTTATAGCAATCAGCCCCAGCATTTT
NA	TRBV14	TRBD2	TRBJ2-5	CASSPSGGTQETQYF	TGTGCCAGCAGCCCTAGCGGGGGGACCCAAGAGACCCAGTACTTC
once	TRBV3-1/TRBV3-2	TRBD2	TRBJ2-1	CASRASGSTYNEQFF	TGTGCCAGCAGGGCTAGCGGGAGCACCTACAATGAGCAGTTCTTC
NA	TRBV27	NA	TRBJ1-1	CASSPQTGVNTEAFF	TGTGCCAGCAGTCCACAGACAGGCGTGAACACTGAAGCTTTCTTT
NA	TRBV6-6	NA	TRBJ2-1	CASRSGGVSYNEQFF	TGTGCCAGCAGGTCTGGGGGCGTCTCCTACAATGAGCAGTTCTTC
NA	TRBV6-5	TRBD2	TRBJ2-3	CASSYSGTSIDTQYF	TGTGCCAGCAGTTACTCCGGGACTAGCATAGATACGCAGTATTTT
NA	TRBV19	TRBD1	TRBJ2-6	CATTRGTGRRSGANVLTF	TGTGCCACTACCCGCGGGACAGGGAGACGCTCTGGGGCCAACGTCCTGACTTTC
NA	TRBV5-4	TRBD2	TRBJ2-5	CASSFPGLAGSLVETQYF	TGTGCCAGCAGCTTTCCCGGACTAGCGGGATCACTCGTCGAGACCCAGTACTTC
NA	TRBV4-1	NA	TRBJ2-7	CASSQDRAPGGSYEQYF	TGCGCCAGCAGCCAAGATCGGGCCCCCGGAGGCTCCTACGAGCAGTACTTC
few	TRBV5-1	TRBD2	TRBJ2-7	CASSPLSSGSSYEQYF	TGCGCCAGCAGCCCTCTATCTAGCGGGAGTTCCTACGAGCAGTACTTC
NA	TRBV4-1	NA	TRBJ2-7	CASSQEPGDEQYF	TGCGCCAGCAGCCAAGAACCAGGGGACGAGCAGTACTTC
NA	TRBV30	NA	TRBJ2-1	CAWSLGALVYNEQFF	TGTGCCTGGAGTTTGGGGGCCCTTGTATACAATGAGCAGTTCTTC
NA	TRBV4-1	NA	TRBJ1-1	CASSQAAGAGTEAFF	TGCGCCAGCAGCCAAGCAGCAGGGGCTGGGACTGAAGCTTTCTTT
NA	TRBV11-2	NA	TRBJ2-7	CASSLGAASSYEQYF	TGTGCCAGCAGCTTAGGCGCAGCTAGCTCCTACGAGCAGTACTTC
NA	TRBV5-1	TRBD1	TRBJ2-7	CASSPRDRGYEQYF	TGCGCCAGCAGCCCCCGGGACAGGGGGTACGAGCAGTACTTC
NA	TRBV5-5	NA	TRBJ2-1	CASSLQLSGLYEQFF	TGTGCCAGCAGCTTGCAGTTGTCAGGGCTCTATGAGCAGTTCTTC
NA	TRBV6-2/TRBV6-3	NA	TRBJ1-5	CASSTRQYSNQPQHF	TGTGCCAGCAGTACCCGACAGTATAGCAATCAGCCCCAGCATTTT
NA	TRBV10-3	NA	TRBJ1-2	CAISPDGDYGYTF	TGTGCCATCAGCCCCGACGGAGACTATGGCTACACCTTC
NA	TRBV27	TRBD2	TRBJ2-1	CASSLAGTSGSYNEQFF	TGTGCCAGCAGTTTAGCCGGGACTAGCGGCTCCTACAATGAGCAGTTCTTC
NA	TRBV5-1	NA	TRBJ2-2	CASSLSTGPNGELFF	TGCGCCAGCAGCTTATCAACAGGGCCCAACGGGGAGCTGTTTTTT
NA	TRBV7-2	TRBD1	TRBJ1-2	CASSLSRDSYGYTF	TGTGCCAGCAGCTTGAGCCGGGACAGCTATGGCTACACCTTC
NA	TRBV5-1	TRBD2	TRBJ2-7	CASSRVAGSYEQYF	TGCGCCAGCAGTAGGGTAGCGGGCTCCTACGAGCAGTACTTC
few	TRBV3-1/TRBV3-2	NA	TRBJ1-4	CASSPRGRGNEKLFF	TGTGCCAGCAGCCCCAGGGGCAGGGGTAATGAAAAACTGTTTTTT
NA	TRBV28	NA	TRBJ1-5	CASRGTGGQPQHF	TGTGCCAGCAGGGGCACCGGGGGGCAGCCCCAGCATTTT
NA	TRBV10-2	NA	TRBJ2-3	CASKVGQGLTDTQYF	TGCGCCAGCAAGGTCGGCCAGGGCCTCACAGATACGCAGTATTTT
NA	TRBV2	TRBD1	TRBJ2-3	CASRGQLSTDTQYF	TGTGCCAGCAGGGGACAGCTTAGCACAGATACGCAGTATTTT
NA	TRBV7-9	NA	TRBJ1-4	CASSQAYEANEKLFF	TGTGCCAGCAGCCAAGCGTACGAGGCTAATGAAAAACTGTTTTTT
NA	TRBV25-1	TRBD1	TRBJ1-4	CASSEYTGGGSEKLFF	TGTGCCAGCAGTGAATATACAGGGGGCGGTAGTGAAAAACTGTTTTTT
NA	TRBV6-5	NA	TRBJ1-1	CASSIGARGTEAFF	TGTGCCAGCAGTATCGGGGCCCGGGGGACTGAAGCTTTCTTT
NA	TRBV5-1	NA	TRBJ2-7	CASSSGQSYEQYF	TGCGCCAGCAGCTCCGGACAGTCCTACGAGCAGTACTTC
few	TRBV7-2	TRBD1	TRBJ1-6	CASSRTGGDSPLHF	TGTGCCAGCAGTCGGACAGGGGGCGATTCACCCCTCCACTTT
NA	TRBV7-9	TRBD1	TRBJ1-2	CASSPIASYPGQGLYCTF	TGTGCCAGCAGCCCCATAGCGAGCTATCCGGGACAGGGTTTGTATTGCACCTTC
NA	TRBV10-1	TRBD2	TRBJ2-7	CASSDSGSYEQYF	TGCGCCAGCAGTGATAGCGGGAGCTACGAGCAGTACTTC
NA	TRBV5-1	TRBD1	TRBJ2-5	CASSRDRGFQETQYF	TGCGCCAGCAGCCGGGACAGGGGGTTCCAAGAGACCCAGTACTTC
NA	TRBV4-1	TRBD2	TRBJ2-3	CASSRGLAGGGSDTQYF	TGCGCCAGCAGCCGGGGACTAGCGGGAGGGGGCTCAGATACGCAGTATTTT
NA	TRBV10-3	TRBD2	TRBJ2-5	CAIKPGLADGGTQYF	TGTGCCATCAAGCCGGGACTAGCGGACGGGGGGACCCAGTACTTC
NA	TRBV4-1	NA	TRBJ2-7	CASSQPIDSSYEQYF	TGCGCCAGCAGCCAACCGATCGACAGCTCCTACGAGCAGTACTTC
NA	TRBV28	NA	TRBJ2-7	CASSPGGPSYEQYF	TGTGCCAGCAGCCCAGGAGGGCCGTCCTACGAGCAGTACTTC
NA	TRBV19	TRBD2	TRBJ2-3	CPLAGGVDTQYF	TGCCCCCTAGCGGGAGGTGTAGATACGCAGTATTTT
NA	TRBV18	NA	TRBJ2-5	CASSPEGIYQETQYF	TGTGCCAGCTCCCCGGAGGGTATTTACCAAGAGACCCAGTACTTC
NA	TRBV7-9	TRBD2	TRBJ2-1	CASSSRSGRAPYNEQFF	TGTGCCAGCAGCTCCCGTAGCGGGAGGGCCCCCTACAATGAGCAGTTCTTC
once	TRBV21-1	NA	TRBJ1-2	CASSGRDRGGIYGYTF	TGTGCCAGCAGCGGCCGGGACAGGGGAGGGATCTATGGCTACACCTTC
NA	TRBV27	NA	TRBJ1-6	CASSWGNNSPLHF	TGTGCCAGCAGTTGGGGCAATAATTCACCCCTCCACTTT
NA	TRBV5-4	TRBD2	TRBJ2-5	CASSLAGRGETQYF	TGTGCCAGCAGCTTGGCCGGGAGGGGAGAGACCCAGTACTTC